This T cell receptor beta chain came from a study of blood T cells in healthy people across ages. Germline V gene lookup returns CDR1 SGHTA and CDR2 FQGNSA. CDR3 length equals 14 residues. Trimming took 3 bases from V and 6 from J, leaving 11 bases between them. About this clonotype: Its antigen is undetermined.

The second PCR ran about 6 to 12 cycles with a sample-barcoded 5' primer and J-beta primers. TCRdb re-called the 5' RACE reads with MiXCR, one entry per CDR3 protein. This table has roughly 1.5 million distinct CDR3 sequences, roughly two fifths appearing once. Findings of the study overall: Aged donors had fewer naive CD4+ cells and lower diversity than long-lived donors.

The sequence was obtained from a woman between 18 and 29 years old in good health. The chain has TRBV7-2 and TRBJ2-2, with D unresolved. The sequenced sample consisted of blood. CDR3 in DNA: TGTGCCAGCAGCTTGGTTTTAAGTCCCGGGGAGCTGTTTTTT. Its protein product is CASSLVLSPGELFF.